A single TCR beta chain is shown here with its context. Antigen unknown. The sample is drawn from a study of OX40 agonist ivuxolimab in advanced cancers. The study, taken as a whole, reports: CD8+ T cells averaged more expanded clones than CD4+.

TCRdb's copy holds only in-frame clones and misses some; the assay was immunoSEQ multiplex PCR. The sample holds some 54,000 clones; 77% are singletons and the top ten take about 6%. Per germline, CDR1 SNHLY and CDR2 FYNNEI. The CDR3 extends over 16 amino acids. V shed 2 bases and J shed 0 bases, with 10 bases lying between them. The chain joins TRBV2 to TRBJ2-2, with D possibly TRBD1 on 6 matching bases. Sequenced material: CD4+ or CD8+ T cells sorted from blood, taken in a trial of the OX40 agonist ivuxolimab. The receptor was derived from an adult with an advanced solid tumor such as melanoma, head and neck, liver or kidney cancer. CDR3 bases: TGTGCCAGCAGTGAACTACAGGGCGCGAACACCGGGGAGCTGTTTTTT. This sequence encodes CASSELQGANTGELFF.